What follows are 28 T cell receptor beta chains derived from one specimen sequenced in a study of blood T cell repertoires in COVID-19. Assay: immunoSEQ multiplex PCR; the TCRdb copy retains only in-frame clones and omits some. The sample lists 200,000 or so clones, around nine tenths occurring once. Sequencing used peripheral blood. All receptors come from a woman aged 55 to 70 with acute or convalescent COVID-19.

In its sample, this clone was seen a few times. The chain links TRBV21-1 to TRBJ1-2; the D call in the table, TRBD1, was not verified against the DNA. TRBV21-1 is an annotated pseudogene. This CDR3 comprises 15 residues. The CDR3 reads CASSKKSDRFYGYTF. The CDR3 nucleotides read TGTGCCAGCAGCAAAAAGAGCGACAGGTTTTATGGCTACACCTTC.

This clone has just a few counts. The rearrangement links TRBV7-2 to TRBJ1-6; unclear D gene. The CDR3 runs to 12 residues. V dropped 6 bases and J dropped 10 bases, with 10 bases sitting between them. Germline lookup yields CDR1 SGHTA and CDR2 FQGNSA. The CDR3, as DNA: TGTGCCAGCAGTCTGAACGGGTCACCCCTCCACTTT. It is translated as CASSLNGSPLHF.

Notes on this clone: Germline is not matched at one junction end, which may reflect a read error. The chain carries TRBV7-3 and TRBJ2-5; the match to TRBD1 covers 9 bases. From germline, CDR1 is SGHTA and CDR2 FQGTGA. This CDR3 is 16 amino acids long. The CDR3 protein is CASSLTGQGSSETQYF. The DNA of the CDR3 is TGTGCCAGCAGCCTAACTGGACAGGGGAGTAGTGAGACCCAGTACTTC.

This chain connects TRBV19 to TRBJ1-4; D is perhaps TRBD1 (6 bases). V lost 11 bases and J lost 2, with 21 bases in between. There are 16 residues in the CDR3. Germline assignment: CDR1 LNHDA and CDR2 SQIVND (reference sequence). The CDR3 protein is CASAGGGGWTNEKLFF. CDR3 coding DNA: TGTGCCTCCGCGGGGGGCGGTGGTTGGACTAATGAAAAACTGTTTTTT. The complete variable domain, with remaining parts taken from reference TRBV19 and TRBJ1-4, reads DGGITQSPKYLFRKEGQNVTLSCEQNLNHDAMYWYRQDPGQGLRLIYYSQIVNDFQKGDIAEGYSVSREKKESFPLTVTSAQKNPTAFYLCASAGGGGWTNEKLFFGSGTQLSVL.

The CDR3 here is CASSPNLRFEAFF. CDR3 DNA: TGTGCCAGCTCACCAAATCTGAGATTTGAAGCTTTCTTT. The chain has TRBV18 and TRBJ1-1; D is uncertain. Trimming removed 2 bases at V and 7 bases at J, with 11 bases between. CDR1 is KGHSH and CDR2 is LQKENI in the germline V gene. CDR3 length equals 13 residues.

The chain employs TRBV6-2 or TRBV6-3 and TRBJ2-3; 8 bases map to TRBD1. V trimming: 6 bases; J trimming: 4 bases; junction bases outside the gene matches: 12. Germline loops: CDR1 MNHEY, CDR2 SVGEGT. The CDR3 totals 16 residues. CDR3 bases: TGTGCCAGCAGCCCCTCAGGGGGCCTTGGCTCAGATACGCAGTATTTT. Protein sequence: CASSPSGGLGSDTQYF.

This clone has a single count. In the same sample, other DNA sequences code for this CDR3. CDR3 sequence: CATSRGLAGDTDTQYF. CDR3 nucleotide sequence: TGTGCCACCAGCAGAGGTCTAGCGGGAGACACAGATACGCAGTATTTT. The chain links TRBV15 to TRBJ2-3; 10 positions agree with TRBD2. The CDR3 totals 16 residues. Looked up from germline, CDR1 is LNHNV and CDR2 is YYDKDF (reference sequence). Trimming removed 1 base from V and 2 bases from J; junction bases left unmatched: 3.

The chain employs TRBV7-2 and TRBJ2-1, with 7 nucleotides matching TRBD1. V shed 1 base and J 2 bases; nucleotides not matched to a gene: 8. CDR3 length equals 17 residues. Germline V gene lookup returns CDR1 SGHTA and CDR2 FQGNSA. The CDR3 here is CASSLEGAGGAYNEQFF. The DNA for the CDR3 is TGTGCCAGCAGCTTAGAGGGGGCTGGTGGGGCCTACAATGAGCAGTTCTTC.

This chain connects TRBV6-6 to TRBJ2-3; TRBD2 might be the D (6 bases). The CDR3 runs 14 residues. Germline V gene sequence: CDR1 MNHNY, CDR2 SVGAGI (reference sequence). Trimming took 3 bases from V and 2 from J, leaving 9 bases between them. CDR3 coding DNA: TGTGCCAGCAGTTATAGCGGCTACACAGATACGCAGTATTTT. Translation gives CASSYSGYTDTQYF.

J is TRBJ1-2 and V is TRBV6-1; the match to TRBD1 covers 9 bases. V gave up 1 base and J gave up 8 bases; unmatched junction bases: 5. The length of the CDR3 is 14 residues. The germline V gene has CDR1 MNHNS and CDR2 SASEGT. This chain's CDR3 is CASSEGQGVDGYTF. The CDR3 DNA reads TGTGCCAGCAGTGAAGGACAGGGGGTTGACGGCTACACCTTC.

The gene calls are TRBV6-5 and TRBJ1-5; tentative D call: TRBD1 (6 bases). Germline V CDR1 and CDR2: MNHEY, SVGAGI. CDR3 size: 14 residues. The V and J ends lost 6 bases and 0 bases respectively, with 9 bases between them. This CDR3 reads CASRPDSSNQPQHF. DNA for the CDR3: TGTGCCAGCAGGCCGGACAGTAGCAATCAGCCCCAGCATTTT.

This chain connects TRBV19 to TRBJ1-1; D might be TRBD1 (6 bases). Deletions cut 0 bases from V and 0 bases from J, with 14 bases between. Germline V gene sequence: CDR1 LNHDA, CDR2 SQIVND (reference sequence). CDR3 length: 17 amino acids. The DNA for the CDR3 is TGTGCCAGTAGTATAGATCCAGGGGACTACATGAACACTGAAGCTTTCTTT. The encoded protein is CASSIDPGDYMNTEAFF. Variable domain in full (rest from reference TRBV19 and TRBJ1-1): DGGITQSPKYLFRKEGQNVTLSCEQNLNHDAMYWYRQDPGQGLRLIYYSQIVNDFQKGDIAEGYSVSREKKESFPLTVTSAQKNPTAFYLCASSIDPGDYMNTEAFFGQGTRLTVV.

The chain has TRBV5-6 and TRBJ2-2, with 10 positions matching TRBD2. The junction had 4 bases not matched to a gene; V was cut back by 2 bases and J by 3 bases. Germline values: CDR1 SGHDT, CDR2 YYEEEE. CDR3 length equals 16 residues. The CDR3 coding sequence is TGTGCCAGCAGCTTACTCAGCGGGAGGGACACCGGGGAGCTGTTTTTT. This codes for CASSLLSGRDTGELFF.

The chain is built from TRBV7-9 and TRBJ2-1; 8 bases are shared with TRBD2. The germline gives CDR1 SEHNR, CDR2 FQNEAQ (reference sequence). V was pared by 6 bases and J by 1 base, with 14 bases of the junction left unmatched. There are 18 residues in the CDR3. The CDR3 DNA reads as TGTGCCAGCAGTTTGTTAGTAGCGGGGATTTTATCCTACAATGAGCAGTTCTTC. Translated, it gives CASSLLVAGILSYNEQFF.

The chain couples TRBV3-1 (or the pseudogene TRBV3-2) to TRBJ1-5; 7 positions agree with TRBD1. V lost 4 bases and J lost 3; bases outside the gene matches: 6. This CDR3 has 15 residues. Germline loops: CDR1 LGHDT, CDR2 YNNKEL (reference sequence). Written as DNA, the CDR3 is TGTGCCAGCAGCCCCACAGGGGTTCACAATCAGCCCCAGCATTTT. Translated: CASSPTGVHNQPQHF.

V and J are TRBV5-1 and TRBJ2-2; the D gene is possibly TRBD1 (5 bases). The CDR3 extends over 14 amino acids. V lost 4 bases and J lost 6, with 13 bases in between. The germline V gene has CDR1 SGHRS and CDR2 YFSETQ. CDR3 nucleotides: TGCGCCAGCAGCCCCTCCAGGGCGGCCGGGGAGCTGTTTTTT. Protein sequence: CASSPSRAAGELFF.

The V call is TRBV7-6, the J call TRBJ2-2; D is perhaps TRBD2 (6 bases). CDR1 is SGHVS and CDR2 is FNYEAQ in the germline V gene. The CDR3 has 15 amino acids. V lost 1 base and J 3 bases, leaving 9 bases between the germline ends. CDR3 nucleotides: TGTGCCAGCAGCTTAGGGACTACTGACACCGGGGAGCTGTTTTTT. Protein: CASSLGTTDTGELFF.

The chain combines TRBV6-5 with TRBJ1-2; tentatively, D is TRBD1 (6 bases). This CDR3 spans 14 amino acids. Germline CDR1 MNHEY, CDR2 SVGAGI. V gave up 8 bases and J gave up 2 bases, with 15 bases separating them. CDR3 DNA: TGTGCCAGCGGAGAGGGGGGGTGGAACTATGGCTACACCTTC. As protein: CASGEGGWNYGYTF.

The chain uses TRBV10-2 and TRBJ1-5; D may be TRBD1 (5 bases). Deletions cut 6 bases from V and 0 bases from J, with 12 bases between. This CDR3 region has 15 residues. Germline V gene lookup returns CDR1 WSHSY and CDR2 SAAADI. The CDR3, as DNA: TGCGCCAGCAGCGACAGCCATTATAGCAATCAGCCCCAGCATTTT. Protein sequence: CASSDSHYSNQPQHF.

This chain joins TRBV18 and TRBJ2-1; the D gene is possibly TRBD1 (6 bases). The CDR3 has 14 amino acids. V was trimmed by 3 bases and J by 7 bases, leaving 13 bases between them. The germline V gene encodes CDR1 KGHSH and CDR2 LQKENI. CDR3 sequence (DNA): TGTGCCAGCTCACCCCCCCCAGGGGATAATGAGCAGTTCTTC. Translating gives CASSPPPGDNEQFF.

The CDR3 sequence: CASSPRTGRVNTEAFF. The CDR3 DNA reads as TGTGCCAGCAGCCCTAGGACAGGGCGGGTGAACACTGAAGCTTTCTTT. The chain couples TRBV7-2 to TRBJ1-1; 8 positions match TRBD1. The CDR3 has 16 residues. V lost 5 bases and J lost 0; bases outside the gene matches: 8. Germline V gene lookup returns CDR1 SGHTA and CDR2 FQGNSA. The full variable domain, in which reference TRBV7-2 and TRBJ1-1 provide the parts outside the CDR3, is GAGVSQSPSNKVTEKGKDVELRCDPISGHTALYWYRQSLGQGLEFLIYFQGNSAPDKSGLPSDRFSAERTGGSVSTLTIQRTQQEDSAVYLCASSPRTGRVNTEAFFGQGTRLTVV.

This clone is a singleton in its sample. For the CDR3, the DNA is TGTGCCAGCTCACCACAGGATCCCCGGGGAAAACTGTTTTTT. It is translated as CASSPQDPRGKLFF. The J gene is TRBJ1-4, the V gene TRBV18, with D hard to call. This CDR3 has 14 residues. Between the trimmed V and J ends, which lost 1 base and 10 bases, there was a span of 13 bases. Germline CDR1 and CDR2: KGHSH and LQKENI.

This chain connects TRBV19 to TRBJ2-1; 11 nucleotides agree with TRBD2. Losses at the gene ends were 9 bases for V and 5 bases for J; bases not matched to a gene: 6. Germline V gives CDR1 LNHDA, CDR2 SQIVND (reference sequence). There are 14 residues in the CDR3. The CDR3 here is CASRLAGLHNEQFF. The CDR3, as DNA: TGTGCCAGCCGACTAGCGGGACTACACAATGAGCAGTTCTTC.

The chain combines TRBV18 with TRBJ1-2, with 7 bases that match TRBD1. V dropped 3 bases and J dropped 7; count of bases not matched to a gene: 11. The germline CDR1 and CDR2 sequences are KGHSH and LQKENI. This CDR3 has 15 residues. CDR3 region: CASSPAQGVLSGYTF. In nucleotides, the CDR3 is TGTGCCAGCTCACCGGCGCAGGGGGTCCTATCTGGCTACACCTTC.

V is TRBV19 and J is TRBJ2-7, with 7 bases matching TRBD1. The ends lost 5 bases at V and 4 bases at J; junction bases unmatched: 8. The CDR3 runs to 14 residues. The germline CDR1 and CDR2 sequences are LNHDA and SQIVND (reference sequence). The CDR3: CASSYRDRLYEQYF. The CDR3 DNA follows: TGTGCCAGTAGTTATCGGGACAGACTATACGAGCAGTACTTC.

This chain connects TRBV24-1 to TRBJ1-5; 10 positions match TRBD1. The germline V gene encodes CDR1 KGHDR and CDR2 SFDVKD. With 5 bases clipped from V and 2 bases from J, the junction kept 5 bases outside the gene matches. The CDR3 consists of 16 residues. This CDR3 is CATSGTGTGGNQPQHF. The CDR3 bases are TGTGCCACCAGTGGAACCGGGACAGGGGGCAATCAGCCCCAGCATTTT.

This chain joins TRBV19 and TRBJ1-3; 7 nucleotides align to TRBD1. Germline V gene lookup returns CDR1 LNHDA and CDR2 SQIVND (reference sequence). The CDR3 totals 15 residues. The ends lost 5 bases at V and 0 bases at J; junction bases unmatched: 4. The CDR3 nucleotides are TGTGCCAGTAGTCGAACAGGGGACTCTGGAAACACCATATATTTT. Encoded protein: CASSRTGDSGNTIYF.

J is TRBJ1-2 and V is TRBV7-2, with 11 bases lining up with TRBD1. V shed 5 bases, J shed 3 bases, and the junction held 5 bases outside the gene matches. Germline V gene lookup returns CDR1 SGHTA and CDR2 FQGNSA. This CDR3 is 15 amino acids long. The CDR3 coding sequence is TGTGCCAGCAGCAAACGGACAGGGGGCGACTATGGCTACACCTTC. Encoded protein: CASSKRTGGDYGYTF.